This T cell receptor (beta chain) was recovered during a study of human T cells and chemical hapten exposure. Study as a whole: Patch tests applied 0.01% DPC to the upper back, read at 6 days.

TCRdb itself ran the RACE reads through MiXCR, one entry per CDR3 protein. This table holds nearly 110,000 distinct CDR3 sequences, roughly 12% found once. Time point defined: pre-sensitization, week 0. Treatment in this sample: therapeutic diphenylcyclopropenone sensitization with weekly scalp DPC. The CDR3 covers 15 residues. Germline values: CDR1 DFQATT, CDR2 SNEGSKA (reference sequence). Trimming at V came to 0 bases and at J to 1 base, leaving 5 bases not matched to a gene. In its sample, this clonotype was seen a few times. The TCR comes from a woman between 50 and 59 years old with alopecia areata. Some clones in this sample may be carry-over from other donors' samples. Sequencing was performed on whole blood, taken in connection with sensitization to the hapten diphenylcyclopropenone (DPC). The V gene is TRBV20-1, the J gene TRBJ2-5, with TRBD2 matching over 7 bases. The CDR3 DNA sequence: TGCAGTGCTAGAGATGCGGGAGCCCCCCAAGAGACCCAGTACTTC. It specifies CSARDAGAPQETQYF.